This T cell receptor beta chain was identified in a study of beta chain features in type 1 diabetes. This CDR3 contains 13 residues. After removal of 7 bases from V and 8 bases from J, the junction contained 8 bases not matched to a gene. Germline-derived CDR1 and CDR2 are MNHEY and SVGAGI. Sequenced material consisted of expressed TCRB transcripts (all of the isolated RNA was reverse transcribed). Produced via immunoSEQ multiplex PCR; TCRdb's table is partial and in-frame only. The data contain about 410,000 clones, approximately 13% of them singletons. The clonotype originates from a man in his thirties or forties in good health. The material sequenced was naive CD4+ T cells from blood. The gene calls are TRBV6-5 and TRBJ1-1, with 9 bases lining up with TRBD1. CDR3 sequence reads: CASIEPGTGEAFF. The CDR3 DNA reads as TGTGCCAGCATCGAACCAGGGACAGGGGAAGCTTTCTTT.